This TCR beta chain was obtained from a study of T cell repertoires in cytomegalovirus infection. Across the whole study: Both recently identified HLA-C-restricted and well-studied HLA-B-restricted CMV epitopes were used in the study. Shared public TCR beta signatures pointed to both CMV infection and a matching HLA type.

TCRdb reprocessed the reads via MiXCR and lists one record per CDR3 protein. Found here are hundreds of thousands of distinct CDR3 sequences, 25% to 40% of them singletons; the top ten hold 13%. Of note for this clonotype: As yet, its antigen is unknown.

CDR3 length: 14 amino acids. Trimming took 4 bases from V and 6 from J, leaving 15 bases between them. Germline V gene data show CDR1 as MNHEY and CDR2 as SMNVEV (reference sequence). This specimen consisted of cultured CD8+ T cells from PBMCs, obtained from culture after CMV antigen stimulation. The sequence came from a human donor in good health (CMV status not recorded). Some clones in this sample may be carry-over from other donors' samples. J is TRBJ1-1 and V is TRBV27; D gene ambiguous. In DNA form, the CDR3 reads TGTGCCAGCAGTTCAAGGACGGGAATAGCTGAAGCTTTCTTT. Translation gives CASSSRTGIAEAFF.